The 10 T cell receptor beta chains in this list originate from one sample, sequenced in a study of cytomegalovirus exposure and HLA in healthy donors. 13 Jbeta primers and 60 Vbeta primers were used for the PCR. Using immunoSEQ multiplex PCR, the repertoire was profiled, and TCRdb retains in-frame clones only, with some absent. The table has about 190,000 clones, about nine tenths seen once. The sample was PBMCs. These receptors all stem from a young man in good health and CMV-seronegative.

J is TRBJ1-5 and V is TRBV10-3; TRBD1 agrees at 7 bases. Trimming at V came to 9 bases and at J to 0 bases, leaving 8 bases not matched to a gene. This CDR3 comprises 15 residues. Germline CDR1 and CDR2: ENHRY and SYGVKD. The CDR3 loop reads CAIRQGSDSNQPQHF. The CDR3 DNA sequence: TGTGCCATTAGACAGGGCTCGGATAGCAATCAGCCCCAGCATTTT.

The chain combines TRBV6-5 with TRBJ2-1; 12 bases map to TRBD1. The CDR3 consists of 15 residues. Germline values: CDR1 MNHEY, CDR2 SVGAGI. The trim removed 3 bases at V and 9 bases at J, leaving 6 bases unmatched. In nucleotides, the CDR3 is TGTGCCAGCAGTTATCGGGGACAGGGGGCAGGTGAGCAGTTCTTC. It specifies CASSYRGQGAGEQFF.

Here the CDR3 DNA reads TGCGCCAGTCGAAGGGGGGGGAACACTGAAGCTTTCTTT. This encodes CASRRGGNTEAFF. V and J are TRBV10-2 and TRBJ1-1, with D possibly matching TRBD1 (6 bases). The CDR3 runs to 13 residues. Germline lookup yields CDR1 WSHSY and CDR2 SAAADI. Trimming stripped 9 bases from V and 1 base from J, with 12 bases between.

The CDR3 coding sequence is TGTGCCAGTAGTATTGGACAGGGGGCTCGGGAGCAGTACTTC. Translating gives CASSIGQGAREQYF. The rearrangement joins TRBV19 to TRBJ2-7, with 11 bases lining up with TRBD1. The CDR3 length is 14 residues. Germline CDR1 LNHDA, CDR2 SQIVND (reference sequence). Trimming took 3 bases from V and 7 from J; bases not matched to a gene: 5.

V is TRBV5-1 and J is TRBJ1-5; D call uncertain. Germline CDR1 is SGHRS and CDR2 is YFSETQ. Trimming removed 4 bases at V and 2 bases at J, with 10 bases between. The CDR3 sequence is 14 residues long. The CDR3 nucleotides are TGCGCCAGCAGCCCGGTCGGGGGCAATCAGCCCCAGCATTTT. As protein: CASSPVGGNQPQHF.

The gene calls are TRBV19 and TRBJ2-5; possibly TRBD2 for D (5 bases). Between the trimmed V and J ends, which lost 6 bases and 2 bases, there was a span of 10 bases. CDR1 is LNHDA and CDR2 is SQIVND in the germline V gene (reference sequence). The CDR3 contains 13 residues. CDR3 DNA sequence: TGTGCCAGTAGCCGGGAAATACAAGAGACCCAGTACTTC. Encoded protein: CASSREIQETQYF.

This clone was recorded once. The V and J genes are TRBV5-1 and TRBJ2-5; no firm D call. The end of the DNA is better explained by TRBJ2-7, so the J call may be wrong. The V gene's germline CDR1 is SGHRS and CDR2 YFSETQ. This CDR3 is 14 amino acids long. CDR3 loop: CASSLVVDPYEQYF. In DNA, the CDR3 is TGCGCCAGCAGCTTGGTGGTAGATCCCTACGAGCAGTACTTC.

The V call is TRBV7-9, the J call TRBJ1-4, with D unclear. The length of the CDR3 is 14 residues. Germline V CDR1 and CDR2: SEHNR, FQNEAQ (reference sequence). With 1 base removed from V and 4 bases from J, the gap between germline ends came to 7 bases. CDR3 bases: TGTGCCAGCAGCTTAGACCGGTATAATGAAAAACTGTTTTTT. Translating it yields CASSLDRYNEKLFF.

The chain uses TRBV4-3 and TRBJ1-5, with 9 nucleotides matching TRBD1. With 6 bases clipped from V and 6 bases from J, the junction kept 12 bases outside the gene matches. CDR3 length equals 16 residues. Germline V lookup: CDR1 LGHNA, CDR2 YSLEER. As DNA, the CDR3 is TGCGCCAGCAGTATGGGGACGGGGACAGGGCTTCAGCCCCAGCATTTT. Translation gives CASSMGTGTGLQPQHF.

The rearrangement links TRBV18 to TRBJ2-2; 7 bases align to TRBD2. Per the germline V gene, CDR1 is KGHSH and CDR2 is LQKENI. Trimming at V came to 5 bases and at J to 6 bases, leaving 6 bases not matched to a gene. CDR3 length equals 14 residues. CDR3 nucleotides: TGTGCCAGCTCAAAGACTAGCAGGGCCGGGGAGCTGTTTTTT. It is translated as CASSKTSRAGELFF.